The 12 T cell receptor beta chains listed next were all sequenced from one sample in a study of blood T cell repertoires in COVID-19. The protocol was immunoSEQ multiplex PCR, while the TCRdb copy is restricted to in-frame clones and leaves out a portion. The sample lists roughly 320,000 clones, roughly 90% seen once, with roughly 3.9% in the top ten. The sequenced sample consisted of PBMCs or T cells enriched from blood (not recorded which). The receptors here all came from a woman aged 25 to 39 who had been exposed to COVID-19.

The chain recombines TRBV30 with TRBJ2-2, with D uncertain. Germline V lookup: CDR1 GTSNPN, CDR2 SVGIG (reference sequence). V dropped 2 bases and J dropped 7 bases, with 8 bases sitting between them. The length of the CDR3 is 12 residues. CDR3 loop: CAWSLTGGELFF. In nucleotides, the CDR3 is TGTGCCTGGAGTCTGACGGGCGGGGAGCTGTTTTTT.

The chain couples TRBV12-3 or TRBV12-4 to TRBJ2-7; tentatively, D is TRBD1 (5 bases). Trimming shortened V by 4 bases and J by 1 base, and 8 bases separated the two germline ends. This CDR3 comprises 13 residues. The DNA of the CDR3 is TGTGCCAGCAGTTCAGGGCCTTCCTACGAGCAGTACTTC. Amino acids: CASSSGPSYEQYF.

The chain uses TRBV10-3 and TRBJ2-1; 7 bases are shared with TRBD1. Germline loops: CDR1 ENHRY, CDR2 SYGVKD. Trimming removed 10 bases from V and 4 bases from J; junction bases left unmatched: 10. The CDR3 length is 14 residues. CDR3 region: CATSMRTGYNEQFF. In DNA form, the CDR3 reads TGTGCCACCAGCATGAGGACAGGTTACAATGAGCAGTTCTTC.

This clone was seen only a few times. J is TRBJ1-4 and V is TRBV5-6, with D unresolved. The CDR3 spans 11 residues. The ends were cut back, 0 bases at V and 12 bases at J, with 6 bases in the middle. Germline V gene lookup returns CDR1 SGHDT and CDR2 YYEEEE. In nucleotides, the CDR3 is TGTGCCAGCAGCTTGGGAGGCCAACTGTTTTTT. The encoded protein is CASSLGGQLFF. The full variable domain, its missing parts supplied by reference TRBV5-6 and TRBJ1-4, is DAGVTQSPTHLIKTRGQQVTLRCSPKSGHDTVSWYQQALGQGPQFIFQYYEEEERQRGNFPDRFSGHQFPNYSSELNVNALLLGDSALYLCASSLGGQLFFGSGTQLSVL.

The chain has TRBV20-1 and TRBJ1-2; 7 nucleotides line up with TRBD1. The length of the CDR3 is 12 residues. V shed 3 bases and J 4 bases; nucleotides not matched to a gene: 2. The germline V gene encodes CDR1 DFQATT and CDR2 SNEGSKA (reference sequence). For the CDR3, the DNA is TGCAGTGCTAGTAACAGGGGCTATGGCTACACCTTC. Amino acid sequence: CSASNRGYGYTF.

The table lists this clone with a few counts. The CDR3 loop is CASSPGLGAYEQYF. The DNA for the CDR3 is TGTGCCAGCAGCCCAGGACTAGGAGCCTACGAGCAGTACTTC. V gene TRBV7-3 combines with J gene TRBJ2-7; 7 nucleotides match TRBD2. Germline CDR1 SGHTA, CDR2 FQGTGA. This CDR3 is 14 amino acids long. V was pared by 5 bases and J by 2 bases, with 6 bases of the junction left unmatched.

This clone was detected once. The rearrangement joins TRBV7-2 to TRBJ1-1; 10 positions match TRBD1. With V trimmed by 5 bases and J by 4 bases, 4 bases remained unmatched. Germline CDR1 reads SGHTA; CDR2 reads FQGNSA. The CDR3 spans 14 residues. This chain's CDR3 is CASSPGQGGTEAFF. The CDR3 DNA reads as TGTGCCAGCAGCCCAGGACAGGGGGGCACTGAAGCTTTCTTT.

The CDR3 DNA reads as TGTGCCAGCAGCTCGAGCAGGGCGGCGGCGGAGACCCAGTACTTC. It translates to CASSSSRAAAETQYF. The V gene is TRBV7-2, the J gene TRBJ2-5, with TRBD1 as a possible D gene (5 bases). The CDR3 has 15 residues. V was cut by 4 bases and J by 5 bases, with 17 bases left in between. The germline gives CDR1 SGHTA, CDR2 FQGNSA.

In this sample, this clone turned up many times. The CDR3 DNA follows: TGTGCCAGCACTCTAGCGGGGGGCGGCTCCTACGAGCAGTACTTC. Encoded protein: CASTLAGGGSYEQYF. The chain is built from TRBV6-5 and TRBJ2-7, with TRBD2 matching over 11 bases. Unmatched junction bases numbered 5, after V lost 7 bases and J lost 0 bases. Germline CDR1 is MNHEY and CDR2 is SVGAGI. The CDR3 is 15 amino acids.

The chain combines TRBV9 with TRBJ2-2, with 10 positions matching TRBD1. The germline V gene encodes CDR1 SGDLS and CDR2 YYNGEE. CDR3 length equals 23 residues. V lost 0 bases and J lost 4; bases outside the gene matches: 24. The CDR3 is CASSVGFLWDRGSPAQITGELFF. Written as DNA, the CDR3 is TGTGCCAGCAGCGTAGGATTTTTATGGGACAGGGGTAGCCCAGCCCAAATCACCGGGGAGCTGTTTTTT.

The gene calls are TRBV15 and TRBJ2-3; no firm D call. Trimming took off 0 bases at V and 4 bases at J, with 5 bases between the two ends. Germline CDR1 is LNHNV and CDR2 is YYDKDF (reference sequence). The CDR3 loop spans 13 amino acids. CDR3 sequence (DNA): TGTGCCACCAGCAGAGATATGTCAGATACGCAGTATTTT. It yields the protein CATSRDMSDTQYF.

This clone was detected only once. This rearrangement joins TRBV2 to TRBJ2-1, with TRBD2 identical over 11 bases. V dropped 3 bases and J dropped 7; count of bases not matched to a gene: 8. The V gene's germline CDR1 is SNHLY and CDR2 FYNNEI. The CDR3 is 16 residues long. This CDR3 reads CASSETLAGGRNEQFF. The CDR3 DNA sequence: TGTGCCAGCAGTGAGACCTTAGCGGGGGGGAGGAATGAGCAGTTCTTC.